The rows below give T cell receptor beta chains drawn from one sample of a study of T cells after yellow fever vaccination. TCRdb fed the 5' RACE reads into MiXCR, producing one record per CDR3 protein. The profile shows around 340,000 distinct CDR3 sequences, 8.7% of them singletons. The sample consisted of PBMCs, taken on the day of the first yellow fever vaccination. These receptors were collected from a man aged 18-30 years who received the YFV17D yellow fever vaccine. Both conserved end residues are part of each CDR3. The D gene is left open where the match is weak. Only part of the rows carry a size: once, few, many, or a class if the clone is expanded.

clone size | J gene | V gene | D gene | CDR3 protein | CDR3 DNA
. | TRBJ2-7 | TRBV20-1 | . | CSARGRVPYEQYF | TGCAGTGCTAGAGGCAGGGTGCCCTACGAGCAGTACTTC
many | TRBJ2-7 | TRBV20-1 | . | CSADTGDSYEQYF | TGCAGTGCTGACACCGGGGACTCCTACGAGCAGTACTTC
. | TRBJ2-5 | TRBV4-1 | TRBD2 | CASSHLAGVGETQYF | TGCGCCAGCAGCCATCTAGCGGGGGTTGGGGAGACCCAGTACTTC
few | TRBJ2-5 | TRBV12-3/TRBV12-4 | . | CASSSLEAGYQETQYF | TGTGCCAGCAGTTCCTTAGAGGCAGGGTACCAAGAGACCCAGTACTTC
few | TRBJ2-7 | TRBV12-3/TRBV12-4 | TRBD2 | CASSFSSGGAYEQYF | TGTGCCAGCAGTTTTAGTAGCGGGGGGGCCTACGAGCAGTACTTC
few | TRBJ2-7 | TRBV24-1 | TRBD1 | CATSDFDLRDRGFYEQYF | TGTGCCACCAGTGATTTTGACCTTCGGGACAGGGGGTTCTACGAGCAGTACTTC
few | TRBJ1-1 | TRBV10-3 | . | CAISESPNTEAFF | TGTGCCATCAGTGAGTCGCCCAACACTGAAGCTTTCTTT
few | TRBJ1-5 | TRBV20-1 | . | CSAPGWDNQPQHF | TGCAGTGCTCCGGGTTGGGACAATCAGCCCCAGCATTTT
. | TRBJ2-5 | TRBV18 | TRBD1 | CASSPRDSLEGAQYF | TGTGCCAGCTCACCACGGGACAGTCTCGAGGGGGCCCAGTACTTC
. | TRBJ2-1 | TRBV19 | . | CASSDNPGNEQFF | TGTGCCAGTAGCGACAATCCGGGCAATGAGCAGTTCTTC
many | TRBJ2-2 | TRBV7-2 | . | CASSPPLRFYTGELFF | TGTGCCAGCAGCCCCCCCCTTCGATTCTACACCGGGGAGCTGTTTTTT
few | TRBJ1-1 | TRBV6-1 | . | CASRRNREPNTEAFF | TGTGCCAGCAGACGGAACAGGGAACCCAACACTGAAGCTTTCTTT
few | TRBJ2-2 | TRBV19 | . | CASTRSGYNTGELFF | TGTGCCAGTACTAGGTCTGGTTACAACACCGGGGAGCTGTTTTTT
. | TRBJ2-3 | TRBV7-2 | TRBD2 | CASSFNFFGGASGNTQYF | TGTGCCAGCAGCTTTAACTTTTTCGGGGGGGCCAGTGGAAATACGCAGTATTTT
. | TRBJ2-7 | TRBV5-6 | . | CASRTGTPSYEQYF | TGTGCCAGCAGGACCGGGACCCCCTCCTACGAGCAGTACTTC
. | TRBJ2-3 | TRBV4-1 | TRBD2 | CASRPGALAGGTDTQYF | TGCGCCAGCAGGCCGGGGGCCCTAGCGGGGGGGACAGATACGCAGTATTTT
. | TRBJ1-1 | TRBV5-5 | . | CASSLRGNGNTEAFF | TGTGCCAGCAGCTTGCGGGGGAATGGGAACACTGAAGCTTTCTTT
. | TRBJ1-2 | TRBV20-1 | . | CSAYGYTF | TGCAGTGCGTACGGCTACACCTTC
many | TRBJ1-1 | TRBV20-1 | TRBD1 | CSARQGDTEAFF | TGCAGTGCTAGGCAGGGGGACACTGAAGCTTTCTTT
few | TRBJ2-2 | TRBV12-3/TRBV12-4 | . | CASRVEGDTGELFF | TGTGCCAGCAGAGTGGAGGGCGACACCGGGGAGCTGTTTTTT
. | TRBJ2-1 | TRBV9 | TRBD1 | CASSDRGSDEQFF | TGTGCCAGCAGCGACAGGGGCTCCGATGAGCAGTTCTTC
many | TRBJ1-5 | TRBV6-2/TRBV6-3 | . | CASSSISYSNQPQHF | TGTGCCAGCAGTTCAATTTCTTATAGCAATCAGCCCCAGCATTTT
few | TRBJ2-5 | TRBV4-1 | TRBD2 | CASSQPTSRTETQYF | TGCGCCAGCAGCCAACCGACTAGCAGGACGGAGACCCAGTACTTC
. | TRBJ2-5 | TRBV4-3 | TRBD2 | CASSQAGTSETQYF | TGCGCCAGCAGCCAAGCCGGGACTAGTGAGACCCAGTACTTC
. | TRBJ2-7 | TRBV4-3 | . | CASSQDSLSSGRYEQYF | TGCGCCAGCAGCCAAGATTCCCTCTCCTCGGGGCGGTACGAGCAGTACTTC
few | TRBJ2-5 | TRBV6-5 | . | CASSYSPRQETQYF | TGTGCCAGCAGTTACTCTCCCAGGCAAGAGACCCAGTACTTC